The 11 T cell receptor beta chains in this list originate from one sample, sequenced in a study of blood T cell repertoires in COVID-19. Profiled with immunoSEQ multiplex PCR; TCRdb holds only in-frame clones, not every one. The sample records roughly 300,000 clones, approximately 85% being singletons. Sequencing was carried out using peripheral blood. These receptors were obtained from a human donor in a cohort sampled during active COVID-19.

This clone is a singleton in its sample. The V call is TRBV7-9, the J call TRBJ1-2; 9 bases agree with TRBD1. The CDR3 sequence is 16 residues long. V shed 4 bases and J 4 bases; nucleotides not matched to a gene: 10. The V gene's germline CDR1 is SEHNR and CDR2 FQNEAQ (reference sequence). CDR3 sequence: CASSSTPTGGTYGYTF. In DNA form, the CDR3 reads TGTGCCAGCAGCTCCACCCCCACAGGGGGCACCTATGGCTACACCTTC.

The V call is TRBV7-9, the J call TRBJ2-2, with D perhaps matching TRBD1 (6 bases). CDR1 is SEHNR, CDR2 FQNEAQ, per germline (reference sequence). Trimming removed 5 bases at V and 8 bases at J, with 12 bases between. CDR3 size: 13 residues. CDR3 DNA sequence: TGTGCCAGCAGCCCCTGGGGGCCTGGGGAGCTGTTTTTT. This translates into CASSPWGPGELFF.

This clone turned up a few times. V is TRBV5-1 and J is TRBJ1-6, with 7 bases identical to TRBD1. J was trimmed by 8 bases and V by 4 bases; bases with no gene match: 9. CDR1 and CDR2 from the germline V gene are SGHRS and YFSETQ. This CDR3 spans 15 amino acids. The CDR3 DNA follows: TGCGCCAGCAGCCCCCAGGGCGGACAGGATTCACCCCTCCACTTT. Translation: CASSPQGGQDSPLHF.

This clone was detected a few times. This chain links TRBV30 with TRBJ2-7; possibly TRBD2 for D (5 bases). The CDR3 extends over 14 amino acids. The V gene's germline CDR1 is GTSNPN and CDR2 SVGIG (reference sequence). Trimming removed 5 bases at V and 0 bases at J, with 14 bases between. The CDR3 region has the DNA TGTGCCTGGGGAGGACGGAGCAGCTCCTACGAGCAGTACTTC. It yields the protein CAWGGRSSSYEQYF.

This CDR3 reads CASGAQDSEAFF. The CDR3 DNA reads TGTGCCAGCGGGGCGCAGGATTCTGAAGCTTTCTTT. The V call is TRBV9, the J call TRBJ1-1; perhaps TRBD1 as D (5 bases). Trimming pared 7 bases from V and 6 bases from J, leaving 13 bases between. Germline V CDR1 and CDR2: SGDLS, YYNGEE. This CDR3 spans 12 amino acids. The variable domain in full, completed from reference TRBV9 and TRBJ1-1, reads DSGVTQTPKHLITATGQRVTLRCSPRSGDLSVYWYQQSLDQGLQFLIQYYNGEERAKGNILERFSAQQFPDLHSELNLSSLELGDSALYFCASGAQDSEAFFGQGTRLTVV.

The chain is built from TRBV21-1 and TRBJ2-3; TRBD1 is the table's D call and was not checked against the DNA. TRBV21-1 is classified as a pseudogene. There are 15 residues in the CDR3. The DNA of the CDR3 is TGTGCCAGCAGCAAAGACAGGGGCGGCACAGATACGCAGTATTTT. This codes for CASSKDRGGTDTQYF.

This clone was detected only once. V usage is TRBV5-6 and J usage is TRBJ1-4; 9 bases match TRBD1. CDR3 length: 16 amino acids. V lost 4 bases, J lost 3 bases, and 7 bases stayed unmatched. Germline V gene sequence: CDR1 SGHDT, CDR2 YYEEEE. CDR3 loop: CASSTGTGRSNEKLFF. In nucleotides, the CDR3 is TGTGCCAGCAGCACCGGGACAGGGAGATCTAATGAAAAACTGTTTTTT.

V is TRBV12-3 or TRBV12-4 and J is TRBJ1-1; no clear D gene. V shed 4 bases and J shed 5 bases, with 8 bases lying between them. The CDR3 extends over 12 amino acids. The CDR3 DNA sequence: TGTGCCAGCAGTTCGCGAGGTACTGAAGCTTTCTTT. Amino acids: CASSSRGTEAFF.

V usage is TRBV6-2 or TRBV6-3 and J usage is TRBJ2-5; possibly TRBD1 for D (6 bases). This CDR3 is 13 amino acids long. Trimming shortened V by 5 bases and J by 4 bases, and 11 bases separated the two germline ends. Germline V gene data show CDR1 as MNHEY and CDR2 as SVGEGT. The CDR3 bases are TGTGCCAGCAGTCAAGGCAGGGGAGAGACCCAGTACTTC. This encodes CASSQGRGETQYF.

This chain uses TRBV5-1 with TRBJ1-1, with D possibly being TRBD1 (6 bases). V lost 3 bases and J 6 bases, leaving 12 bases between the germline ends. Germline CDR1 is SGHRS and CDR2 is YFSETQ. This CDR3 is 13 amino acids long. The DNA of the CDR3 is TGCGCCAGCAGCTACACAGGGATATCTGAAGCTTTCTTT. Amino acids: CASSYTGISEAFF.

The V call is TRBV6-4, the J call TRBJ2-1; 8 nucleotides match TRBD2. The CDR3 is made up of 15 amino acids. V trimming: 0 bases; J trimming: 7 bases; junction bases outside the gene matches: 5. Germline V gene lookup returns CDR1 MRHNA and CDR2 SNTAGT. For the CDR3, the DNA is TGTGCCAGCAGTGACTCGGGGACTAGTAGTAATGAGCAGTTCTTC. This encodes CASSDSGTSSNEQFF.